The sequence of this T cell receptor beta chain was determined in a study of CD8+ T cells in alopecia areata. Study details: Treated patients were dosed with oral tofacitinib, taking 5 to 10 mg twice daily. The drug, tofacitinib, lasted 6 to 18 months, followed by 6 months off drug.

Following RNA extraction, reverse transcription yielded cDNA that acted as the sequencing template. The method was immunoSEQ multiplex PCR; TCRdb's version includes in-frame clones alone and lacks a portion of them. Of over 200,000 clones in the sample, around 62% are singletons; the top ten hold around 0.44%. The CDR3 totals 15 residues. Trimming removed 0 bases at V and 2 bases at J, with 11 bases between. The germline V gene has CDR1 SGHRS and CDR2 YFSETQ. The TCR sequence derives from a human donor with alopecia areata. Sequenced here: CD4+ T cells sorted from blood, sampled at week 0. The V call is TRBV5-1, the J call TRBJ1-2; D not resolved. CDR3 DNA: TGCGCCAGCAGCTTGGCGTCCGGGTCAAACTATGGCTACACCTTC. Residues: CASSLASGSNYGYTF. Variable domain in full (rest from reference TRBV5-1 and TRBJ1-2): KAGVTQTPRYLIKTRGQQVTLSCSPISGHRSVSWYQQTPGQGLQFLFEYFSETQRNKGNFPGRFSGRQFSNSRSEMNVSTLELGDSALYLCASSLASGSNYGYTFGSGTRLTVV.